This TCR beta chain is drawn from a study of identical twins. Healthy Caucasian donors formed the entire cohort. This clonotype was counted a few times. No antigen is known for it. In TCRdb, the 5' RACE reads were re-called with MiXCR into one record per CDR3 protein. The repertoire holds roughly 350,000 distinct CDR3 sequences, with roughly 10% as singletons. Germline assignment: CDR1 DFQATT and CDR2 SNEGSKA (reference sequence). Trimming took 0 bases from V and 0 from J, leaving 16 bases between them. The CDR3 is 17 amino acids. General study points: With monozygotic twins, out-of-frame TCR alpha sharing exceeded what models estimated.

Specimen: naive T cells sorted from blood. The receptor was isolated from a woman aged 45 to 65 in good health. The gene calls are TRBV20-1 and TRBJ2-3; possible D gene TRBD2, 5 bases. For the CDR3, the DNA is TGCAGTGCTAGAGATCCGGGCAATAGCGCTAGCACAGATACGCAGTATTTT. Translating gives CSARDPGNSASTDTQYF.